The subject of this entry is one TCR beta chain. The antigen remains undetermined. Profiling relied on immunoSEQ multiplex PCR, and the TCRdb table lists in-frame clones only, not all of them. The data show approximately 98,000 clones, approximately 89% seen once. This record comes from a study of T cell responses to AZD1222 COVID-19 vaccine. Findings of the study overall: Among the donors, most were white British and more were female, and clonal diversity was possibly underestimated. The reported proportion of spike-specific TCRs targeting unmutated variant regions was nearly half. Only a handful of people who got AZD1222 tested seropositive at baseline.

The source material was peripheral blood, sampled on day 0 of MenACWY control vaccination. This clonotype was sampled from an adult in good health.

DNA for the CDR3: TGTGCCAGCCGGGAGACTGGGGCCAACGTCCTGACTTTC. This encodes CASRETGANVLTF. V and J are TRBV28 and TRBJ2-6; possibly TRBD2 for D (6 bases). The ends were cut back, 8 bases at V and 2 bases at J, with 7 bases in the middle. Germline V gene lookup returns CDR1 MDHEN and CDR2 SYDVKM. This CDR3 is 13 amino acids long. The full variable domain, in which reference TRBV28 and TRBJ2-6 provide the parts outside the CDR3, is DVKVTQSSRYLVKRTGEKVFLECVQDMDHENMFWYRQDPGLGLRLIYFSYDVKMKEKGDIPEGYSVSREKKERFSLILESASTNQTSMYLCASRETGANVLTFGAGSRLTVL.